This TCR beta chain was captured in a study of CD8+CD57+ T cells in acquired aplastic anemia. Study-wide background: DNA from sorted CD4+ and CD8+ cells averaged approximately 3.5 ug. Where healthy donors were concerned, CD4+ cells averaged around 9.9 million reads.

Study-level results: With respect to CD8+ Simpson's diversity, patients and controls did not differ significantly. Between patients and controls, around 30 CD8+ CDR3 sequences were found in common.

Genomic DNA served as template for TCR beta VDJ and CDR3 profiling. TCRdb passed the reads through MiXCR, listing each CDR3 protein once. The sample holds a few hundred thousand distinct CDR3 sequences, over 60% seen once. V was cut by 6 bases and J by 5 bases, with 17 bases left in between. This CDR3 comprises 15 residues. Germline CDR1 reads SGHTA; CDR2 reads FQGTGA. This clonotype has ten or more counts. Antigen specificity is unknown. The sequence derives from a human donor in good health. This chain connects TRBV7-3 to TRBJ2-1, with D possibly called TRBD1 or TRBD2 (5 bases each). The sequencing input was sorted CD4+, CD8+, or CD8+CD57+ T cells (not recorded which) from PBMCs. CDR3 loop: CASRGGGIANNEQFF. Here the CDR3 DNA reads TGTGCCAGCAGGGGTGGGGGTATCGCCAACAATGAGCAGTTCTTC.